What follows describes a single T cell receptor beta chain. Antigen specificity is unknown. This same CDR3 is encoded by further DNA sequences in the sample. The data are from a study of shared clonotypes between healthy human individuals. Overall study results and limits: Represented genetic and exposure-history diversity was restricted by having few donors.

V dropped 7 bases and J dropped 3; count of bases not matched to a gene: 4. The CDR3 runs 13 residues. In germline, CDR1 is SEHNR, CDR2 FQNEAQ (reference sequence). Sequencing was performed with immunoSEQ multiplex PCR; in TCRdb, only in-frame clones are kept and a portion is missing. The table lists roughly 2.2 million clones, approximately 90% of them singletons, with roughly 0.34% in the top ten. The sequence was collected from a man between 18 and 29 years old in good health. Some clones in this sample may be carry-over from other donors' samples. V usage is TRBV7-9 and J usage is TRBJ2-3; TRBD2 matches at 7 bases. The sequenced material came from naive CD4+ T cells from PBMCs. Noted subset: CD45RA+ positively selected. The CDR3 region has the DNA TGTGCCAGCATACGTAGCGGGACAGATACGCAGTATTTT. It codes for CASIRSGTDTQYF.